Below, one T cell receptor (beta chain) is given with its context. Its antigen is currently unknown. These data are taken from a study of T cell responses to AZD1222 COVID-19 vaccine. This table comes from immunoSEQ multiplex PCR, and its TCRdb copy is limited to in-frame clones, with some not included. The sample contains some 200,000 clones, approximately 92% of which appear only once. The CDR3 runs 13 residues. Looked up from germline, CDR1 is SGHRS and CDR2 is YFSETQ. Trimming pared 5 bases from V and 6 bases from J, leaving 11 bases between. General study findings and limits: Repertoire samples came only from after the peak T cell response. Females made up more of the donors, who were largely white British, and clonal diversity may have come out too low.

The chain has TRBV5-1 and TRBJ1-4, with D possibly matching TRBD1 (6 bases). The clonotype originates from an adult in good health. The source material was peripheral blood, sampled on day 0 of AZD1222 vaccination. DNA for the CDR3: TGCGCCAGCAGAGGGGGTCCGGATGAAAAACTGTTTTTT. It encodes CASRGGPDEKLFF. Looking up the rest from reference TRBV5-1 and TRBJ1-4 gives the full variable domain: KAGVTQTPRYLIKTRGQQVTLSCSPISGHRSVSWYQQTPGQGLQFLFEYFSETQRNKGNFPGRFSGRQFSNSRSEMNVSTLELGDSALYLCASRGGPDEKLFFGSGTQLSVL.